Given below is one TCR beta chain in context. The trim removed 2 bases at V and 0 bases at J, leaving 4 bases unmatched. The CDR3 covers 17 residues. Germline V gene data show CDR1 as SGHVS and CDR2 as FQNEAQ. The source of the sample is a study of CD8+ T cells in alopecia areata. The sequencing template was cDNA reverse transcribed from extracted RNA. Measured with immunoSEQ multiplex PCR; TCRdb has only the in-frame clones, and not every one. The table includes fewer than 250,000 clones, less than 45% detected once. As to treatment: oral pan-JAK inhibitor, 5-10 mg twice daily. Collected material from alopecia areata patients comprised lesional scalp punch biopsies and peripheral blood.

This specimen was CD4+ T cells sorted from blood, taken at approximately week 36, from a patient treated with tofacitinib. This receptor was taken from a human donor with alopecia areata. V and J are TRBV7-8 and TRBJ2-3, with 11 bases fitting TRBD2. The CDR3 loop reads CASSLRLAGGSTDTQYF. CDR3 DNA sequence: TGTGCCAGCAGCTTAAGGCTAGCGGGAGGCAGCACAGATACGCAGTATTTT.